These 10 T cell receptor beta chains share one sample of origin, sequenced in a study of blood T cells in healthy people across ages. A second PCR, run for about 7 to 11 cycles, used a sample-barcoded 5' primer plus a J-beta primer mix. In TCRdb, the 5' RACE reads were re-called with MiXCR into one record per CDR3 protein. The sample carries roughly 1,700,000 distinct CDR3 sequences, under 30% recorded once. Sequencing was performed on blood. The source is a woman in her twenties or thirties in good health.

This chain uses TRBV4-3 with TRBJ2-7; 8 bases fit TRBD2. The length of the CDR3 is 16 residues. After removal of 0 bases from V and 3 bases from J, the junction contained 7 bases not matched to a gene. Per germline, CDR1 LGHNA and CDR2 YSLEER. The CDR3 sequence is CASSQDGAGGRYEQYF. The CDR3 region has the DNA TGCGCCAGCAGCCAAGATGGGGCGGGGGGACGCTACGAGCAGTACTTC.

This clonotype was seen more than once but under ten times. J is TRBJ2-4 and V is TRBV7-3; weak D call: TRBD2 (5 bases). With 6 bases removed from V and 15 bases from J, the gap between germline ends came to 12 bases. Germline-derived CDR1 and CDR2 are SGHTA and FQGTGA. The CDR3 has 10 amino acids. This CDR3 reads CASSSGGRYF. DNA of the CDR3: TGTGCCAGCAGTTCTGGAGGACGGTACTTC. Looking up the rest from reference TRBV7-3 and TRBJ2-4 gives the full variable domain: GAGVSQTPSNKVTEKGKYVELRCDPISGHTALYWYRQSLGQGPEFLIYFQGTGAADDSGLPNDRFFAVRPEGSVSTLKIQRTERGDSAVYLCASSSGGRYFGAGTRLSVL.

V gene TRBV5-1 combines with J gene TRBJ2-1; TRBD2 is a possible D gene (5 bases). This CDR3 is 13 amino acids long. Per the germline V gene, CDR1 is SGHRS and CDR2 is YFSETQ. Trimming removed 5 bases at V and 10 bases at J, with 16 bases between. Here the CDR3 DNA reads TGCGCCAGCAGAGTCCAACCGGCGGGCGAGCAGTTCTTC. It specifies CASRVQPAGEQFF. The full variable domain, in which reference TRBV5-1 and TRBJ2-1 provide the parts outside the CDR3, is KAGVTQTPRYLIKTRGQQVTLSCSPISGHRSVSWYQQTPGQGLQFLFEYFSETQRNKGNFPGRFSGRQFSNSRSEMNVSTLELGDSALYLCASRVQPAGEQFFGPGTRLTVL.

This clonotype turned up a few times. The chain couples TRBV12-3 or TRBV12-4 to TRBJ2-1; 10 bases map to TRBD2. V shed 5 bases, J shed 6 bases, and the junction held 19 bases outside the gene matches. The CDR3 length is 19 residues. CDR3 bases: TGTGCCAGCAGTATAGATTCCGGGACTAGCGTCAGACTATGCAATGAGCAGTTCTTC. This encodes CASSIDSGTSVRLCNEQFF.

This clonotype appeared a few times. V gene TRBV9 combines with J gene TRBJ2-1; TRBD1 matches at 8 bases. With 0 bases clipped from V and 7 bases from J, the junction kept 3 bases outside the gene matches. The CDR3 is 14 amino acids. Looked up from germline, CDR1 is SGDLS and CDR2 is YYNGEE. Here the CDR3 DNA reads TGTGCCAGCAGCGTAGATAACAGGGGGAATGAGCAGTTCTTC. This codes for CASSVDNRGNEQFF.

This clonotype was seen a handful of times. The J gene is TRBJ2-7, the V gene TRBV5-1, with no clear D. Per the germline V gene, CDR1 is SGHRS and CDR2 is YFSETQ. This CDR3 has 12 residues. Trimming removed 0 bases at V and 3 bases at J, with 4 bases between. The CDR3 is CASSLECYEQYF. The CDR3 DNA reads as TGCGCCAGCAGCTTGGAGTGCTACGAGCAGTACTTC.

This chain links TRBV20-1 with TRBJ1-1, with 11 positions matching TRBD1. In germline, CDR1 is DFQATT, CDR2 SNEGSKA (reference sequence). Germline trimming cut 5 bases from V and 4 bases from J; bases unmatched to any gene: 9. CDR3 length: 15 amino acids. The CDR3 spells CSAEPGTGGITEAFF. In DNA, the CDR3 is TGCAGTGCTGAACCCGGGACAGGGGGGATCACTGAAGCTTTCTTT.

The rearrangement uses TRBV29-1 and TRBJ2-1; 12 nucleotides match TRBD2. CDR3 length: 14 amino acids. Germline loops: CDR1 SQVTM, CDR2 ANQGSEA. V dropped 4 bases and J dropped 7; count of bases not matched to a gene: 5. The CDR3 coding sequence is TGCAGCGTTGCAGCTAGCGGGAGGGGTAATGAGCAGTTCTTC. This codes for CSVAASGRGNEQFF.

The CDR3 reads CSVNSASATNEKLFF. CDR3 DNA: TGCAGCGTTAATTCAGCATCCGCAACTAATGAAAAACTGTTTTTT. V usage is TRBV29-1 and J usage is TRBJ1-4; D is uncertain. CDR3 length: 15 residues. CDR1 and CDR2 from the germline V gene are SQVTM and ANQGSEA. Deletions cut 5 bases from V and 0 bases from J, with 13 bases between.

This clonotype was seen a single time. The chain couples TRBV27 to TRBJ2-7; 9 bases agree with TRBD1. V dropped 4 bases and J dropped 7; count of bases not matched to a gene: 11. The germline V gene has CDR1 MNHEY and CDR2 SMNVEV (reference sequence). The CDR3 covers 15 residues. CDR3 coding DNA: TGTGCCAGCAGTTCCTCCCCGGGACAGGGTAATGAGCAGTACTTC. The encoded protein is CASSSSPGQGNEQYF.